A selection of T cell receptor beta chains follows, all from one sample in a study of blood T cell repertoires in COVID-19. The assay was immunoSEQ multiplex PCR, and TCRdb's table has in-frame clones only and misses some. This sample has some 190,000 clones, with under 90% found just once. Sequenced material: peripheral blood. The origin of the receptors is a human donor in a cohort sampled during active COVID-19. Both conserved end residues are part of each CDR3. Fields, in order: V gene, CDR3 protein.

TRBV7-8 CASSPSGGLYNEQFF
TRBV6-5 CASRRGPGNTEAFF
TRBV11-1 CASSFTGWGTEAFF
TRBV7-9 CASSLGQGNTGELFF
TRBV27 CASSFGDFYEQYF
TRBV29-1 CSGLAGQTNTEAFF
TRBV7-8 CASSFAESNQPQHF
TRBV29-1 CSVGTGEPGELFF
TRBV7-2 CASSFRGNYGYTF
TRBV28 CASLSGNTGELFF
TRBV12-3/TRBV12-4 CASSLNRAETQYF
TRBV28 CASIPDRVATEAFF
TRBV18 CASSKQAGASTDTQYF
TRBV30 CAWSKPTGPTNEKLFF
TRBV5-1 CASSLGAGNNQPQHF
TRBV28 CASSGSGGVSYNEQFF
TRBV9 CASSVGVRSTDTQYF
TRBV9 CASSGWTGDNSPLHF
TRBV28 CASSPEGQGTDTQYF
TRBV6-6 CASSRPTGFNGYTF
TRBV5-5 CASSSREVAGELFF
TRBV5-6 CASSLRGTSNQPQHF
TRBV10-3 CAIRGLAGSNTGELFF
TRBV19 CASGTFSGIYNEQFF